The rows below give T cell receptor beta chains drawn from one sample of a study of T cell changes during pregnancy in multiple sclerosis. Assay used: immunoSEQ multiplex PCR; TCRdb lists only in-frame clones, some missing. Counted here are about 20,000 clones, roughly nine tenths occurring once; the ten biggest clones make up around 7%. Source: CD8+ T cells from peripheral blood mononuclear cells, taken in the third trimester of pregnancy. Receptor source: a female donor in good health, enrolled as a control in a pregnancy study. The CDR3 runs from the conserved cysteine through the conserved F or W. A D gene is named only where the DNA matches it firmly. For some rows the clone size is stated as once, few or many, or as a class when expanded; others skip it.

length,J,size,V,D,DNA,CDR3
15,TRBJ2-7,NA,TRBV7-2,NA,TGTGCCAGCAGCTTTGGAGGGGGGGCCGCGTACGAGCAGTACTTC,CASSFGGGAAYEQYF
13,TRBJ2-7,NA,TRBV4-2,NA,TGTGCCAGCAGCCAGGCAGCGGGCTACGAGCAGTACTTC,CASSQAAGYEQYF
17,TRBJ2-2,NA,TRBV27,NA,TGTGCCAGCAGTTTATGGTTCCACAGATGGAACACCGGGGAGCTGTTTTTT,CASSLWFHRWNTGELFF
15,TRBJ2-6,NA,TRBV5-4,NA,TGTGCCAGCAGCTCGCCAGGGCCTGGGGCCAACGTCCTGACTTTC,CASSSPGPGANVLTF
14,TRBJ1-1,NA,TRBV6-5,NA,TGTGCCAGCAGTTACTCCCAGGGGAACACTGAAGCTTTCTTT,CASSYSQGNTEAFF
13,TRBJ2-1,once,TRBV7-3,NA,TGTGCCAGCAGCTTAACGACAAGGAATGAGCAGTTCTTC,CASSLTTRNEQFF
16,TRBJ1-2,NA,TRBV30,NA,TGTGCCTGGAGTCTGCAGGGAGGGGGACCGAACTATGGCTACACCTTC,CAWSLQGGGPNYGYTF
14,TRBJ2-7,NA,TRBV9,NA,TGTGCCAGCAGCGTAGGTAAGGGGGACTACGAGCAGTACTTC,CASSVGKGDYEQYF
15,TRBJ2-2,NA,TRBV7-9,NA,TGTGCCAGCAGCGTAACCGGGACTGGCACCGGGGAGCTGTTTTTT,CASSVTGTGTGELFF
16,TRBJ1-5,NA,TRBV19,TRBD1,TGTGCCAGTAGGCCAGGGGACAGGGACCCTCGGTGGCCCCAGCATTTT,CASRPGDRDPRWPQHF
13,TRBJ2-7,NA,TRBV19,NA,TGTGCCAGTAGGGCAGGTCCATCCTACGAGCAGTACTTC,CASRAGPSYEQYF
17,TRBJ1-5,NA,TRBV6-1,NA,TGTGCCAGCAGTGAATCCCCAGACGGCGGGGCCAATCAGCCCCAGCATTTT,CASSESPDGGANQPQHF
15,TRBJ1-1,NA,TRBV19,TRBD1,TGTGCCAGTAGTATGGGTGGACAGGGGGCACCTAAAGCTTTCTTT,CASSMGGQGAPKAFF
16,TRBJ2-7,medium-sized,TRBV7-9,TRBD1,TGTGCCAGCAGCTACCTCCGGACAGGGGGGAACGTTAAGCAGTACTTC,CASSYLRTGGNVKQYF
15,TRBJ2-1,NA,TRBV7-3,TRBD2,TGTGCCAGCAGCCCCGGGACTAGCCTTTACAATGAGCAGTTCTTC,CASSPGTSLYNEQFF
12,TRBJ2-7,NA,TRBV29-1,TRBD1,TGCAGCGTTGAAGGGACAGGGGTTGAGCAGTACTTC,CSVEGTGVEQYF
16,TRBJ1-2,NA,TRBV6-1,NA,TGTGCCAGCAGTGAAATTTTCCGGACAGACTCCTATGGCTACACCTTC,CASSEIFRTDSYGYTF
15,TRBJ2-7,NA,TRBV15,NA,TGTGCCACCAGCGGGCAACAAGGCCAACCCTACGAGCAGTACTTC,CATSGQQGQPYEQYF
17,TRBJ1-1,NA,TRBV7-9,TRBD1,TGTGCCAGCACCGATCGACAGGGGTTAGGAATGAACACTGAAGCTTTCTTT,CASTDRQGLGMNTEAFF
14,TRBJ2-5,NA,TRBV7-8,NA,TGTGCCAGCAGCAGACCGGACAGTTGGGAGACCCAGTACTTC,CASSRPDSWETQYF
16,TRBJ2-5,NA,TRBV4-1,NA,TGCGCCAGCAGCCAAGATTCCCCGACAGAGCAAGAGACCCAGTACTTC,CASSQDSPTEQETQYF
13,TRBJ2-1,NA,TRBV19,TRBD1,TGTGCCAGTAGTATACGGGACAGGAATGAGCAGTTCTTC,CASSIRDRNEQFF
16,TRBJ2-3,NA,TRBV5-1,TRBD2,TGCGCCAGCAGCTTTACTAGCGGGGGATACACAGATACGCAGTATTTT,CASSFTSGGYTDTQYF
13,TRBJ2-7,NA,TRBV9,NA,TGTGCCAGCAGCTTTGGGACTCACTACGAGCAGTACTTC,CASSFGTHYEQYF
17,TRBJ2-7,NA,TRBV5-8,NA,TGTGCCAGCAGCTCACTGGGCTGGGCAGGGGATCCCTACGAGCAGTACTTC,CASSSLGWAGDPYEQYF
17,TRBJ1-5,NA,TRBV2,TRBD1,TGTGCCAGCAGTGATCCGACAGGGGGCGCGGTAGGTCAGCCCCAGCATTTT,CASSDPTGGAVGQPQHF